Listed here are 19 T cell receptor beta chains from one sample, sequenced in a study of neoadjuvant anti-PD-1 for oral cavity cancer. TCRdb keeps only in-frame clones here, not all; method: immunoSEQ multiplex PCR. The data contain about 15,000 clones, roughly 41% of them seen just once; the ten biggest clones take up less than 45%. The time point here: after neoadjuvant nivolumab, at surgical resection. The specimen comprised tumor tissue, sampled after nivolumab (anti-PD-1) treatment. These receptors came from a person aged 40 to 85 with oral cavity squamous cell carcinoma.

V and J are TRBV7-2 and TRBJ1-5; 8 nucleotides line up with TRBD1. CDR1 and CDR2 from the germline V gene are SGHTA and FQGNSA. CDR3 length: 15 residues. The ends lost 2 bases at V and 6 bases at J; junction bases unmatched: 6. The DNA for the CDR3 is TGTGCCAGCAGCTTATCGACAGGGGCCGGTCAGCCCCAGCATTTT. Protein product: CASSLSTGAGQPQHF.

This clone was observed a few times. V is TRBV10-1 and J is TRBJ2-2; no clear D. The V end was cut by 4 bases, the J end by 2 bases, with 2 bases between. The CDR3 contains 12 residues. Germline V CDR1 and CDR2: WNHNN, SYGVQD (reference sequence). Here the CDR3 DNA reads TGCGCCAGCAGTGGAAACACCGGGGAGCTGTTTTTT. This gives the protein CASSGNTGELFF.

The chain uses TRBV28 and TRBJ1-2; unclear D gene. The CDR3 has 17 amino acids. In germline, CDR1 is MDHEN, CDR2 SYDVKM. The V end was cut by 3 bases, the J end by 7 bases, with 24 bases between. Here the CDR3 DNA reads TGTGCCAGCAGTTTGAACCGGCTAGGCTCGATTTTTTTTGGCTACACCTTC. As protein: CASSLNRLGSIFFGYTF.

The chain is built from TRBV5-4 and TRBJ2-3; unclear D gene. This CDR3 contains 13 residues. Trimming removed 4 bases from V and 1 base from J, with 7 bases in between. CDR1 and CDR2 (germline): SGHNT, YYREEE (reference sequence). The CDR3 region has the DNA TGTGCCAGCAGCCTGGCGGGCACAGATACGCAGTATTTT. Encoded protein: CASSLAGTDTQYF.

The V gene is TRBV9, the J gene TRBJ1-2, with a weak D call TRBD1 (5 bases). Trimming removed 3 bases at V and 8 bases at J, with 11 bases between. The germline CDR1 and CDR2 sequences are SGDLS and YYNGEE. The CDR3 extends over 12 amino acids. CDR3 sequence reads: CASSADWGGYTF. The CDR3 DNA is TGTGCCAGCAGCGCGGACTGGGGGGGCTACACCTTC.

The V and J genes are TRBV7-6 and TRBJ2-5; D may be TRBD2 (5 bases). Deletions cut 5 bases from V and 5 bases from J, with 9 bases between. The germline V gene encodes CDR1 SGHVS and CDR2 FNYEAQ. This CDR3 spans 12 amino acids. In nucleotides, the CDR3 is TGTGCCAGCAGCCCGGGGTTCGAGACCCAGTACTTC. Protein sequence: CASSPGFETQYF.

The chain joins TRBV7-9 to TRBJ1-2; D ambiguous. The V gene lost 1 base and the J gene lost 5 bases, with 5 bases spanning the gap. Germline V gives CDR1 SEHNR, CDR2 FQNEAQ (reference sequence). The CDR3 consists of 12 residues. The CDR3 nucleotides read TGTGCCAGCAGCTTAGGCAGTTATGGCTACACCTTC. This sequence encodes CASSLGSYGYTF.

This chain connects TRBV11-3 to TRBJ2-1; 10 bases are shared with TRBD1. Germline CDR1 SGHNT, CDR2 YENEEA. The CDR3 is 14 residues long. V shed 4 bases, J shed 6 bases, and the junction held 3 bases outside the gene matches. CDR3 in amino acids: CASSYRTGGNEQFF. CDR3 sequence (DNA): TGTGCCAGCAGCTACCGGACAGGGGGCAATGAGCAGTTCTTC.

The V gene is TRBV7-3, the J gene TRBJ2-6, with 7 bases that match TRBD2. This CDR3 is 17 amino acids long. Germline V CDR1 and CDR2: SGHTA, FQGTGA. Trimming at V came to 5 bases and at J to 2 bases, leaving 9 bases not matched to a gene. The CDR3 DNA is TGTGCCAGCAGCCCCCGGGGAGGGCCGACTGGGGCCAACGTCCTGACTTTC. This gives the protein CASSPRGGPTGANVLTF.

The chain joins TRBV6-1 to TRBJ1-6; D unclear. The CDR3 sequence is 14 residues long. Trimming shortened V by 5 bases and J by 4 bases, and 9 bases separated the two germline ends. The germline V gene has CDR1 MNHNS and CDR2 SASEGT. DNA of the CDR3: TGTGCCAGCAGTCCGGTTAGATATAATTCACCCCTCCACTTT. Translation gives CASSPVRYNSPLHF.

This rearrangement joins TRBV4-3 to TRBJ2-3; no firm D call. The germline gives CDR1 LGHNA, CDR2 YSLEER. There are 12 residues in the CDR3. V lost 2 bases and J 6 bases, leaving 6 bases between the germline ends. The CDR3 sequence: CASSQSRDTQYF. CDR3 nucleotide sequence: TGCGCCAGCAGCCAATCTAGGGATACGCAGTATTTT.

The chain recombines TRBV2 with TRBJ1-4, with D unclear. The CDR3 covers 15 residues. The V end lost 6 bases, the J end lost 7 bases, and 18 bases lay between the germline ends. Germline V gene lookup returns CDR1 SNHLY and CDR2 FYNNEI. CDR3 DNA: TGTGCCAGCAGCTCTTCCTCCCGAGGGAGTGAAAAACTGTTTTTT. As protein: CASSSSSRGSEKLFF.

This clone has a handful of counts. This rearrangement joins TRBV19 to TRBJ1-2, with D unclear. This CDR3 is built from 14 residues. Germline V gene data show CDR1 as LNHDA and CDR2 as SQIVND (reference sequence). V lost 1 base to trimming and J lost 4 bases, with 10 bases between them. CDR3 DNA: TGTGCCAGTAGTATAGTGCTGAACAGCTATGGCTACACCTTC. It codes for CASSIVLNSYGYTF.

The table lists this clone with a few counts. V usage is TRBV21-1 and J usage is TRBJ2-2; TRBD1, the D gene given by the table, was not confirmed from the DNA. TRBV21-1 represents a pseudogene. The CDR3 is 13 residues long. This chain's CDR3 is CASSKEGAGELFF. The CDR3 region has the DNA TGTGCCAGCAGCAAAGAGGGGGCAGGGGAGCTGTTTTTT.

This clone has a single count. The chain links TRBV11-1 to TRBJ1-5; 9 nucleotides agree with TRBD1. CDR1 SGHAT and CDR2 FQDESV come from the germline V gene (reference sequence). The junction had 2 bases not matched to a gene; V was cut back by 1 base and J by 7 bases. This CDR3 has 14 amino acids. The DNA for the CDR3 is TGTGCCAGCAGCTTAGGGGACAGGGCACAGCCCCAGCATTTT. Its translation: CASSLGDRAQPQHF.

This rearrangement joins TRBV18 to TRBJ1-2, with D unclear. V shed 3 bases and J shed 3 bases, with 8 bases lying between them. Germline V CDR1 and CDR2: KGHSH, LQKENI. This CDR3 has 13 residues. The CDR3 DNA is TGTGCCAGCTCACCGGACGGGCACTATGGCTACACCTTC. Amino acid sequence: CASSPDGHYGYTF.

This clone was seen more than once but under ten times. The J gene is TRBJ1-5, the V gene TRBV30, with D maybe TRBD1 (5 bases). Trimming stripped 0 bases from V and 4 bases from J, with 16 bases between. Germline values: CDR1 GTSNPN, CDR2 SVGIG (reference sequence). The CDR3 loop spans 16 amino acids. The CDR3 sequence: CAWSVRGPYPNQPQHF. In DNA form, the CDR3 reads TGTGCCTGGAGTGTGAGGGGTCCGTACCCGAATCAGCCCCAGCATTTT.

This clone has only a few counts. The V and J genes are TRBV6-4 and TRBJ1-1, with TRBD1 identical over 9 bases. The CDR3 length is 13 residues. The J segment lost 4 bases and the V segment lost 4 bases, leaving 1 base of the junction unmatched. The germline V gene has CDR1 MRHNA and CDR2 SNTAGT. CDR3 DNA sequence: TGTGCCAGCAGTGTGGACAGGGGCACTGAAGCTTTCTTT. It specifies CASSVDRGTEAFF.

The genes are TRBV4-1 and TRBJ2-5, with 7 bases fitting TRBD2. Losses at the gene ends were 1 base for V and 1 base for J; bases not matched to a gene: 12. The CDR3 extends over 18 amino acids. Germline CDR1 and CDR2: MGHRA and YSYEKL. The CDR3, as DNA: TGCGCCAGCAGCCAAGGACATGGGGCAGCGGGGAGCCAAGAGACCCAGTACTTC. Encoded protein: CASSQGHGAAGSQETQYF.